A selection of T cell receptor beta chains follows, all from one sample in a study of CD8+ T cells in alopecia areata. Produced via immunoSEQ multiplex PCR; TCRdb's table is partial and in-frame only. Of about 180,000 clones listed, 51% are singletons. This sample comprised CD8+ T cells sorted from blood, obtained around week 52, from a patient treated with tofacitinib. The receptors originated from a human donor with alopecia areata. The CDR3 runs from the conserved cysteine through the conserved F or W.

j_call v_call cdr3_aa
TRBJ1-5 TRBV7-2 CASSLEQGFNQPQHF
TRBJ1-1 TRBV6-7 CASRSPGGNTEAFF
TRBJ2-1 TRBV6-6 CASTPRTGVSNEQFF
TRBJ1-6 TRBV6-5 CASSTGQGNNSPLHF
TRBJ1-2 TRBV7-9 CASSLELGYTF
TRBJ2-5 TRBV11-2 CASSLELAASETQYF
TRBJ2-7 TRBV9 CASSVGEGGIYEQYF
TRBJ2-3 TRBV5-5 CASSLKVRVDGADTQYF
TRBJ1-1 TRBV4-1 CASSQEPGMGTEAFF
TRBJ1-6 TRBV5-1 CASSLQGDYNSPLHF
TRBJ2-7 TRBV7-8 CASNRGGRPDPTYEQYF
TRBJ2-1 TRBV14 CASSQDTYNEQFF
TRBJ2-5 TRBV9 CASSVAGGLSETQYF
TRBJ1-5 TRBV19 CASSTTGQTNQPQHF
- TRBV29-1 CSAWDSSYEQYF
TRBJ2-7 TRBV5-6 CASSWGTSSEQYF
TRBJ1-2 TRBV5-6 CASSSRQGFDYGYTF
TRBJ2-1 TRBV15 CATSKEKTSDNEQFF
TRBJ2-1 TRBV9 CASSGWGDEQFF
TRBJ2-3 TRBV28 CASSFGIRGDPEDTQYF
TRBJ2-7 TRBV29-1 CSVVPRGLLEQYF
TRBJ2-1 TRBV30 CAWSVGQNNEQFF
TRBJ1-2 TRBV4-2 CASSQDPDGVYGYTF
TRBJ2-7 TRBV11-1 CASSPGTGRYEQYF
TRBJ2-3 TRBV7-9 CASSPGGETRYPDTQYF
TRBJ2-7 TRBV30 CAWSVLGGNPLLQYF
TRBJ1-2 TRBV30 CAWRWRVADGYTF
TRBJ2-1 TRBV6-6 CASSLAGGTYNEQFF
TRBJ2-1 TRBV7-9 CASSLAWRDYNEQFF
TRBJ2-1 TRBV29-1 CSVVTSEENEQFF
TRBJ2-7 TRBV9 CASSPGRAYEQYF
TRBJ2-5 TRBV10-3 CAISEPTSGTTIGLQETQYF
TRBJ1-1 TRBV9 CASSSGLDTEAFF
TRBJ1-1 TRBV5-6 CASGQGRSGTEAFF
TRBJ2-1 TRBV2 CASSENSGGYNEQFF
TRBJ2-3 TRBV4-2 CASAHFLDSETDTQYF
TRBJ2-3 TRBV6-5 CASSYSAAPDTQYF
TRBJ2-1 TRBV30 CAWTGTGSNEQFF
TRBJ1-2 TRBV9 CASSGLGRPYGYTF
TRBJ1-5 TRBV4-3 CASSQDFYSPPSSNQPQHF
TRBJ2-1 TRBV7-9 CASYNPQRYNEQFF
TRBJ1-2 TRBV7-9 CASSRGTGAPNYGYTF
TRBJ1-1 TRBV7-9 CASNPVPDEAFF
TRBJ2-2 TRBV30 CAWGLNTGELFF
TRBJ2-6 TRBV30 CAWSPGAGANVLTF
TRBJ1-5 TRBV6-5 CASSYSENQPQHF